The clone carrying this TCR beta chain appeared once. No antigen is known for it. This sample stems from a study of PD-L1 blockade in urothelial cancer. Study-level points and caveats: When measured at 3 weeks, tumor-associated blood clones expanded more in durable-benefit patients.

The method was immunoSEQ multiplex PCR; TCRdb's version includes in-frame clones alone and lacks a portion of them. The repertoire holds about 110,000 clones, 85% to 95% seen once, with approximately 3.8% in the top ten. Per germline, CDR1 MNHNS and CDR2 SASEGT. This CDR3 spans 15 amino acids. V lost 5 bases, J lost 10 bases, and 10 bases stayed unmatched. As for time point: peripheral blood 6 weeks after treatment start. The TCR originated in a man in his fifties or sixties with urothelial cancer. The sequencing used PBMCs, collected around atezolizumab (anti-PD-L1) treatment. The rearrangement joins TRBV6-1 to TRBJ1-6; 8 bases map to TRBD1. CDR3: CASSQGQGIGSPLHF. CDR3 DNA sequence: TGTGCCAGCAGTCAAGGACAGGGTATCGGGTCACCCCTCCACTTT.